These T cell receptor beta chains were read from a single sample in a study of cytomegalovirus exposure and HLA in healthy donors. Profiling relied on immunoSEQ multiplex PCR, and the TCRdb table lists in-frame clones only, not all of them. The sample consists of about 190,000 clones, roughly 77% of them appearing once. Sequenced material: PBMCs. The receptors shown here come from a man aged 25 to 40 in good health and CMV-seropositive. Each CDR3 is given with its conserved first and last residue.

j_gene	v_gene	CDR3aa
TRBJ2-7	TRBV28	CASSSPGQGAHEQYF
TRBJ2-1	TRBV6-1	CASSYIYEQFF
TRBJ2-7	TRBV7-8	CASSPWDWEPEQYF
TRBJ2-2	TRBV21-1	CASQVANTGELFF
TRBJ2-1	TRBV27	CASRRTSGGVDNEQFF
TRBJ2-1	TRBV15	CATSRGASGGWSEQFF
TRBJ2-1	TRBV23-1	CASSQYGTSGGPPFYNEQFF
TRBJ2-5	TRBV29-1	CSVGTGGLGETQYF
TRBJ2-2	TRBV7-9	CASSPGDSANTGELFF
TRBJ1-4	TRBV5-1	CASSLSGEKLFF
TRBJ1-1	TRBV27	CASSFSSGIHTEAFF
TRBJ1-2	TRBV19	CASSIQDYGYTF
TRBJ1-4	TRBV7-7	CASSPGQGYEKLFF
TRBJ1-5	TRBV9	CASSVNQAAGGIQPQHF
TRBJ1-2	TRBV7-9	CASSLVYGFYGYTF
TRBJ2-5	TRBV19	CASSFGQGETQYF
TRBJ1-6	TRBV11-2	CASSLTVTYNSPLHF
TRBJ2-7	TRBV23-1	CASSPRLAGLYEQYF
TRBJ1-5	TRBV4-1	CASSQDREGRNQPQHF
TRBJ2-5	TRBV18	CASSPSQETQYF
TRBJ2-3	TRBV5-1	CASSLAVSTDTQYF
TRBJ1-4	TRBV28	CASLRATNEKLFF
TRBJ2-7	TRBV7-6	CASSLFGSYEQYF
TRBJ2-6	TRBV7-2	CASSFGVSGANVLTF
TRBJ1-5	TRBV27	CASSSRLGQGGNRLSQPQHF
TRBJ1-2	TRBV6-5	CASSSDRRRGYTF
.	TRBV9	CASSGPGGEQYF
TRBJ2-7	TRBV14	CASSQTQGLGPYEQYF
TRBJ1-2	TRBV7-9	CSSRTDRGRFYGYTF
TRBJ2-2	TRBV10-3	CAISESWGGAPPNTGELFF
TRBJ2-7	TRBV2	CASKREIEQYF
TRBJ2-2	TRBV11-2	CASSLSGGASGELFF
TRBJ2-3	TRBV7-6	CASSLRSSGPTDTQYF
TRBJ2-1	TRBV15	CATSRDALAGGRNEFF
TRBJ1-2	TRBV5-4	CASSQQGNYGYTF
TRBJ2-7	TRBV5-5	CASSLVGRATEQYF
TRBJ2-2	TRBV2	CASSDPSGSPGELFF
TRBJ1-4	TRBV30	CAWRKGLQNEKLFF
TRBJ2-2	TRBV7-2	CASSTGLAWELFF
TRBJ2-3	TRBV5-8	CASSLIAGPLTDTQYF
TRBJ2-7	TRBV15	CATNPGLAGEQYF
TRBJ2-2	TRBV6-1	CASSARGPPNTGELFF